This T cell receptor beta chain was obtained from a study of regulatory T cells in long-lasting Graves disease. Study-level results: Persistent disease was characterized by preferential usage of TRBV28, TRBJ1-2 and TRBJ2-5.

Sequencing libraries for TCR beta were prepared with iRepertoire HTBI primers and Arm-PCR of CDR3 regions. Each CDR3 protein is one row after TCRdb ran MiXCR on the multiplex PCR reads. The repertoire holds around 480,000 distinct CDR3 sequences, with roughly 17% as singletons. The sample's time point: newly diagnosed GD, antithyroid drugs for less than 3 months. After RNA was extracted from PBMCs, the TCR library was made from it. There are a few counts of this clonotype. What it binds is not known. J was trimmed by 5 bases and V by 0 bases; bases with no gene match: 6. CDR1 is SGHDT and CDR2 is YYEEEE in the germline V gene. The CDR3 runs 16 residues. This same sample was also taken into another study, of T cells in Graves' hyperthyroidism and ophthalmopathy. That paper states: Within blood appeared most thyroid clonotypes that had expanded above 0.001.

V and J are TRBV5-6 and TRBJ2-3; 10 nucleotides match TRBD1. The source material was peripheral blood mononuclear cells (PBMCs), sampled at new diagnosis, from a patient treated with antithyroid drugs. This receptor was obtained from a man in his forties with Graves disease. CDR3 in amino acids: CASSLGSGQGIDTQYF. The CDR3 DNA is TGTGCCAGCAGCTTGGGGTCGGGACAGGGGATAGATACGCAGTATTTT.